What follows are 3 T cell receptor beta chains derived from one specimen sequenced in a study of regulatory T cells in long-lasting Graves disease. Arm-PCR of CDR3 regions and iRepertoire HTBI primers were the basis on which TCR beta libraries were built. TCRdb reprocessed the multiplex PCR reads via MiXCR and lists one record per CDR3 protein. The table has approximately 400,000 distinct CDR3 sequences, 15% to 17% seen once; the top ten hold about 20%. As for time point: newly diagnosed GD, antithyroid drugs for less than 3 months. Generation of the TCR library employed RNA extracted from PBMCs. The sample consisted of peripheral blood mononuclear cells (PBMCs), taken at new diagnosis, from a patient treated with antithyroid drugs. The receptors come from a female donor with Graves disease.

This clonotype came up many times. The chain has TRBV6-5 and TRBJ2-3; TRBD2 aligns across 9 bases. Per germline, CDR1 MNHEY and CDR2 SVGAGI. This CDR3 is built from 15 residues. Unmatched junction bases numbered 1, after V lost 2 bases and J lost 1 base. The CDR3 bases are TGTGCCAGCAGTTACCTAGCGGGGCGCACAGATACGCAGTATTTT. It encodes CASSYLAGRTDTQYF.

The V call is TRBV3-1, the J call TRBJ2-7; no firm D call. The V end lost 1 base, the J end lost 2 bases, and 9 bases lay between the germline ends. CDR3 size: 14 residues. Germline V gene lookup returns CDR1 LGHDT and CDR2 YNNKEL (reference sequence). CDR3 nucleotide sequence: TGTGCCAGCAGCCAAGGAACTGCCGCCTACGAGCAGTACTTC. As protein: CASSQGTAAYEQYF.

This clonotype was seen a few times. This sequence may be a read error, since a much larger clone differs from it by one base. V usage is TRBV7-2 and J usage is TRBJ1-1, with unresolved D. The CDR3 consists of 13 residues. CDR1 SGHTA and CDR2 FQGNSA come from the germline V gene. Trimming took 5 bases from V and 7 from J, leaving 14 bases between them. The CDR3 region has the DNA TGTGCCAGCAGCCGAGCGAGAATGCGTGAAGCTTTCTTT. This gives the protein CASSRARMREAFF.